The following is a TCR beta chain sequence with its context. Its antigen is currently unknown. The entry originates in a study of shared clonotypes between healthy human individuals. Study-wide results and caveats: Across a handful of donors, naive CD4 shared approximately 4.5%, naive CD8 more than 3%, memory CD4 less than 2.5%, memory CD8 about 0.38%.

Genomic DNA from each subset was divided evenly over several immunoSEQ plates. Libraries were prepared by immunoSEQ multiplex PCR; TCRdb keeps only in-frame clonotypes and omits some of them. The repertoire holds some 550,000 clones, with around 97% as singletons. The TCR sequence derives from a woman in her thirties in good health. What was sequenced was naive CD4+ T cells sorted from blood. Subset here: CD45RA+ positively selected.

The CDR3 is CASSEMAGGPNEQFF. The CDR3 DNA reads TGTGCCAGCAGTGAAATGGCGGGAGGGCCGAATGAGCAGTTCTTC. The chain is built from TRBV2 and TRBJ2-1, with 9 bases identical to TRBD2. The V segment lost 2 bases and the J segment 7 bases; nucleotides outside the gene matches: 6. CDR3 size: 15 residues. Germline V gene data show CDR1 as SNHLY and CDR2 as FYNNEI.